Described below is a single TCR beta chain sequence and its context. Its antigen is unidentified. This specimen comes from a study of shared clonotypes between healthy human individuals. Points from the study as a whole: Expectations were that clonotype sharing among donors would be affected by sequencing depth.

Genomic DNA from each subset was divided evenly over several immunoSEQ plates. TCRdb's copy holds only in-frame clones and misses some; the assay was immunoSEQ multiplex PCR. Counted here are around 430,000 clones, around 79% occurring once; the ten biggest clones make up 13%. The clonotype comes from a middle-aged woman in good health. Some clones in this sample may be carry-over from other donors' samples. The sample consisted of PBMCs.

CDR3 DNA: TGTGCCAGCAGTGGGGAGCCGAACACTGAAGCTTTCTTT. It codes for CASSGEPNTEAFF. V and J are TRBV6-1 and TRBJ1-1; D is ambiguous. The CDR3 contains 13 residues. The V gene lost 4 bases and the J gene lost 1 base, with 7 bases spanning the gap. From germline, CDR1 is MNHNS and CDR2 SASEGT.